One and the same sample provided the 31 T cell receptor beta chains below, sequenced in a study of blood T cell repertoires in COVID-19. Assay: immunoSEQ multiplex PCR; the TCRdb copy retains only in-frame clones and omits some. This table has 140,000 to 150,000 clones, 80% to 90% appearing once. The specimen sequenced was peripheral blood. The receptor source for this set is a man in his late teens or twenties with COVID-19, enrolled during active disease.

A note on this clone: One end of the junction is discordant with germline, which a read error may explain. The genes are TRBV18 and TRBJ1-4, with TRBD1 matching 8 bases. The CDR3 consists of 14 residues. Per germline, CDR1 KGHSH and CDR2 LQKENI. The CDR3, as DNA: TGTGCCAGCTCATCCCGGGACAGGAATGAAAAACTGCTTTTT. Protein: CASSSRDRNEKLLF.

The chain recombines TRBV29-1 with TRBJ1-5, with no clear D. Per germline, CDR1 SQVTM and CDR2 ANQGSEA. CDR3 length equals 14 residues. Trimming removed 4 bases from V and 2 bases from J, with 12 bases in between. CDR3 amino acids: CSVVPTVGNQPQHF. DNA of the CDR3: TGCAGCGTTGTTCCTACGGTGGGCAATCAGCCCCAGCATTTT.

The genes are TRBV7-8 and TRBJ2-5; TRBD2 matches 13 bases. The CDR3 loop spans 16 amino acids. Germline CDR1 SGHVS, CDR2 FQNEAQ. V lost 5 bases to trimming and J lost 2 bases; unmatched junction nucleotides: 5. This chain's CDR3 is CASSTGLAGVQETQYF. The CDR3 coding sequence is TGTGCCAGCAGCACTGGACTAGCGGGAGTACAAGAGACCCAGTACTTC. Together with reference TRBV7-8 and TRBJ2-5, the CDR3 gives the full variable domain: GAGVSQSPRYKVAKRGQDVALRCDPISGHVSLFWYQQALGQGPEFLTYFQNEAQLDKSGLPSDRFFAERPEGSVSTLKIQRTQQEDSAVYLCASSTGLAGVQETQYFGPGTRLLVL.

V usage is TRBV6-5 and J usage is TRBJ2-5; D is unresolved. The V gene lost 5 bases and the J gene lost 2 bases, with 6 bases spanning the gap. The CDR3 has 12 amino acids. The germline CDR1 and CDR2 sequences are MNHEY and SVGAGI. CDR3 residues: CASSLNQETQYF. The DNA of the CDR3 is TGTGCCAGCAGTCTAAATCAAGAGACCCAGTACTTC.

The DNA for the CDR3 is TGTGCCAGCAGTTTCAGCGGGACGAACACCGGGGAGCTGTTTTTT. It encodes CASSFSGTNTGELFF. The chain combines TRBV27 with TRBJ2-2; 7 bases are a match to TRBD2. The CDR3 is made up of 15 amino acids. Germline CDR1 is MNHEY and CDR2 is SMNVEV (reference sequence). The V gene end was trimmed by 3 bases and the J gene end by 0 bases; junction bases not matched to a gene: 1.

This chain links TRBV11-1 with TRBJ2-7; 7 nucleotides agree with TRBD1. Trimming removed 5 bases from V and 1 base from J; junction bases left unmatched: 5. There are 14 residues in the CDR3. The germline V gene has CDR1 SGHAT and CDR2 FQDESV (reference sequence). CDR3 DNA: TGTGCCAGCAGCCCCGGGACAGCTTCCTACGAGCAGTACTTC. Its protein is CASSPGTASYEQYF.

The chain recombines TRBV27 with TRBJ2-1; D not certain. The CDR3 length is 13 residues. Trimming took off 7 bases at V and 4 bases at J, with 11 bases between the two ends. CDR1 and CDR2 from the germline V gene are MNHEY and SMNVEV (reference sequence). This CDR3 reads CASTQDGYNEQFF. In DNA, the CDR3 is TGTGCCAGCACTCAGGATGGGTACAATGAGCAGTTCTTC.

The chain joins TRBV7-3 to TRBJ2-5; 8 nucleotides line up with TRBD2. Trimming cost V 5 bases and J 5 bases; bases outside gene matches: 7. CDR1 and CDR2 from the germline V gene are SGHTA and FQGTGA. The CDR3 runs 14 residues. CDR3 loop: CASSQSGRRETQYF. CDR3 coding DNA: TGTGCCAGCAGCCAGAGCGGGAGAAGGGAGACCCAGTACTTC.

V is TRBV7-2 and J is TRBJ2-1, with 9 positions matching TRBD1. V shed 1 base and J 7 bases; nucleotides not matched to a gene: 8. CDR1 and CDR2 from the germline V gene are SGHTA and FQGNSA. The CDR3 contains 16 residues. CDR3 DNA: TGTGCCAGCAGCTTAGGTCATGGACAGGGGTTAAATGAGCAGTTCTTC. This sequence encodes CASSLGHGQGLNEQFF.

A single count supports this clone. J is TRBJ2-1 and V is TRBV27; 8 positions match TRBD1. J gave up 7 bases and V 4 bases, and 3 bases lay outside the gene matches. Germline V gene data show CDR1 as MNHEY and CDR2 as SMNVEV (reference sequence). The CDR3 contains 13 residues. The CDR3 DNA is TGTGCCAGCAGTTCTTACAGGGGGAATGAGCAGTTCTTC. This gives the protein CASSSYRGNEQFF.

The chain has TRBV11-2 and TRBJ2-2, with a tentative D call TRBD2 (6 bases). Trimming took 7 bases from V and 3 from J, leaving 15 bases between them. The CDR3 has 15 amino acids. The germline gives CDR1 SGHAT, CDR2 FQNNGV. In nucleotides, the CDR3 is TGTGCCAGCACCTCGCGGCCTAGCGACACCGGGGAGCTGTTTTTT. This encodes CASTSRPSDTGELFF.

This chain joins TRBV29-1 and TRBJ2-3; perhaps TRBD2 as D (6 bases). CDR1 is SQVTM, CDR2 ANQGSEA, per germline. Trimming stripped 1 base from V and 4 bases from J, with 9 bases between. This CDR3 has 13 amino acids. CDR3 protein: CSVEGGLADTQYF. The CDR3 DNA reads TGCAGCGTTGAAGGGGGACTGGCAGATACGCAGTATTTT.

This sequence joins TRBV7-2 and TRBJ2-7, with TRBD2 matching 11 bases. Germline CDR1 and CDR2: SGHTA and FQGNSA. This CDR3 is 15 amino acids long. The V gene end was trimmed by 2 bases and the J gene end by 4 bases; junction bases not matched to a gene: 4. Here the CDR3 reads CASSLMGLAVYEQYF. In DNA form, the CDR3 reads TGTGCCAGCAGCTTAATGGGACTAGCGGTTTACGAGCAGTACTTC.

The rearrangement uses TRBV28 and TRBJ2-7; unclear D gene. The germline V and J ends were trimmed by 6 bases and 0 bases, with 3 bases remaining between them. This CDR3 is built from 11 residues. Germline V CDR1 and CDR2: MDHEN, SYDVKM. CDR3 in DNA: TGTGCCAGCAGCTACTCCTACGAGCAGTACTTC. Amino acid sequence: CASSYSYEQYF. The full variable domain, completed using reference TRBV28 and TRBJ2-7, is DVKVTQSSRYLVKRTGEKVFLECVQDMDHENMFWYRQDPGLGLRLIYFSYDVKMKEKGDIPEGYSVSREKKERFSLILESASTNQTSMYLCASSYSYEQYFGPGTRLTVT.

This clone was observed a few times. CDR3 bases: TGTGCCAGCTCGGTAGTCAATGAGCAGTTCTTC. Translation: CASSVVNEQFF. The chain joins TRBV7-9 to TRBJ2-1; no firm D call. V lost 8 bases and J 6 bases, leaving 8 bases between the germline ends. CDR3 length: 11 residues. Germline V CDR1 and CDR2: SEHNR, FQNEAQ (reference sequence).

The rearrangement links TRBV11-1 to TRBJ2-7, with a possible D match to TRBD2 (5 bases). Between the trimmed V and J ends, which lost 0 bases and 6 bases, there was a span of 6 bases. The CDR3 runs to 12 residues. The V gene's germline CDR1 is SGHAT and CDR2 FQDESV (reference sequence). The DNA for the CDR3 is TGTGCCAGCAGCTTAGCGGGAGTCGAGCAGTACTTC. Its translation is CASSLAGVEQYF.

The genes are TRBV28 and TRBJ2-7; 7 positions agree with TRBD2. Germline lookup yields CDR1 MDHEN and CDR2 SYDVKM. The ends lost 2 bases at V and 0 bases at J; junction bases unmatched: 4. The CDR3 has 15 residues. The CDR3 nucleotides are TGTGCCAGCAGTTTAAGTAGCGGGCACTCCTACGAGCAGTACTTC. It specifies CASSLSSGHSYEQYF.

The gene calls are TRBV6-5 and TRBJ1-5; the D is unclear. The CDR3 is 15 amino acids. From germline, CDR1 is MNHEY and CDR2 SVGAGI. The V and J ends lost 6 bases and 8 bases respectively, with 20 bases between them. The CDR3 loop reads CASSPTNVAGKPQHF. The CDR3 DNA reads TGTGCCAGCAGCCCGACTAATGTGGCCGGGAAGCCCCAGCATTTT.

The gene calls are TRBV28 and TRBJ1-2, with 9 bases matching TRBD1. The V and J ends lost 3 bases and 4 bases, in that order; junction bases with no gene match: 3. Germline CDR1 reads MDHEN; CDR2 reads SYDVKM. This CDR3 has 14 residues. The CDR3 sequence is CASSFGTGSYGYTF. The CDR3 nucleotides read TGTGCCAGCAGTTTTGGGACAGGGAGCTATGGCTACACCTTC.

The chain uses TRBV28 and TRBJ2-4, with 14 bases lining up with TRBD2. This CDR3 has 23 residues. The germline gives CDR1 MDHEN, CDR2 SYDVKM. V was clipped by 6 bases and J by 1 base; unmatched bases: 23. For the CDR3, the DNA is TGTGCCAGCAGCCCAGTGACAGTTGGACTAGCGGGAGGCCGGGGACTGGCCAAAAACATTCAGTACTTC. Protein product: CASSPVTVGLAGGRGLAKNIQYF.

A few counts support this clone. The genes are TRBV19 and TRBJ1-5; the D gene is possibly TRBD1 (5 bases). The germline V gene encodes CDR1 LNHDA and CDR2 SQIVND (reference sequence). V lost 5 bases to trimming and J lost 7 bases, with 9 bases between them. There are 12 residues in the CDR3. Here the CDR3 reads CASSGGGQPQHF. Here the CDR3 DNA reads TGTGCCAGTAGTGGGGGAGGGCAGCCCCAGCATTTT.

The rearrangement links TRBV6-2 or TRBV6-3 to TRBJ2-5; 15 bases align to TRBD2. CDR1 is MNHEY, CDR2 SVGEGT, per germline. The V segment lost 2 bases and the J segment 5 bases; nucleotides outside the gene matches: 3. The CDR3 has 16 residues. The CDR3 loop reads CASSYGGTSGRETQYF. The CDR3 coding sequence is TGTGCCAGCAGTTACGGTGGGACTAGCGGGAGGGAGACCCAGTACTTC.

The rearrangement links TRBV5-6 to TRBJ2-3; D uncertain. This CDR3 has 15 residues. Trimming shortened V by 0 bases and J by 0 bases, and 8 bases separated the two germline ends. Germline V gives CDR1 SGHDT, CDR2 YYEEEE. The CDR3 nucleotides are TGTGCCAGCAGCTTGGGGTTTACTAGCACAGATACGCAGTATTTT. Translation gives CASSLGFTSTDTQYF.

The count of this clone is one. The rearrangement uses TRBV5-1 and TRBJ2-3; D is perhaps TRBD1 (5 bases). Trimming cost V 0 bases and J 4 bases, with 15 bases left between them. The CDR3 has 16 residues. Germline assignment: CDR1 SGHRS and CDR2 YFSETQ. The CDR3 DNA follows: TGCGCCAGCAGCTTGGATGGCAGGGAAGGTTCAGATACGCAGTATTTT. Translating it yields CASSLDGREGSDTQYF.

J is TRBJ2-7 and V is TRBV4-2; maybe TRBD1 (6 bases). The germline gives CDR1 LGHNA, CDR2 YNFKEQ. The CDR3 has 16 residues. V was pared by 0 bases and J by 7 bases, with 19 bases between. The CDR3 protein is CASSQEYVGAPWEQYF. The CDR3 DNA reads TGTGCCAGCAGCCAAGAGTATGTGGGGGCCCCTTGGGAGCAGTACTTC.

The rearrangement uses TRBV7-8 and TRBJ1-1; D is unresolved. The CDR3 runs 15 residues. Germline assignment: CDR1 SGHVS and CDR2 FQNEAQ. V was cut by 5 bases and J by 0 bases, with 13 bases left in between. The CDR3 coding sequence is TGTGCCAGCAGCGTTACCAGGCTCATGAACACTGAAGCTTTCTTT. Translation: CASSVTRLMNTEAFF.

This clone appeared once. The chain uses TRBV9 and TRBJ2-3; weak D call: TRBD2 (6 bases). The germline V gene encodes CDR1 SGDLS and CDR2 YYNGEE. The CDR3 is made up of 19 amino acids. V lost 4 bases and J lost 4, with 28 bases in between. The CDR3 DNA reads TGTGCCAGCAGCTCCAGTCCCGTGGGGGGATTCTACGGCGCAGATACGCAGTATTTT. It specifies CASSSSPVGGFYGADTQYF.

The CDR3 loop reads CASRPDRGRLYEQYF. The CDR3 nucleotides are TGTGCCAGCAGACCCGACAGGGGTCGGCTCTACGAGCAGTACTTC. This chain uses TRBV6-5 with TRBJ2-7; 8 positions agree with TRBD1. The V and J ends lost 6 bases and 3 bases, in that order; junction bases with no gene match: 10. Germline CDR1 reads MNHEY; CDR2 reads SVGAGI. This CDR3 spans 15 amino acids.

The V gene is TRBV9, the J gene TRBJ2-2; TRBD1 matches at 7 bases. CDR3 length: 15 residues. The ends lost 3 bases at V and 0 bases at J; junction bases unmatched: 2. CDR1 is SGDLS, CDR2 YYNGEE, per germline. CDR3 DNA sequence: TGTGCCAGCAGCGGGACAGGCTCGAACACCGGGGAGCTGTTTTTT. This gives the protein CASSGTGSNTGELFF.

The rearrangement links TRBV6-5 to TRBJ1-2; D gene uncertain. This CDR3 has 15 residues. From germline, CDR1 is MNHEY and CDR2 SVGAGI. Trimming left V 4 bases short and J 3 bases short, with 15 bases between. Here the CDR3 DNA reads TGTGCCAGCAGTTCAACTGGGCGGGGTGACTATGGCTACACCTTC. Protein sequence: CASSSTGRGDYGYTF.

Concerning this clone: The junction does not match germline at one end; this may be a read error. J is TRBJ1-4 and V is TRBV5-5; TRBD1 aligns across 9 bases. The CDR3 totals 15 residues. Germline assignment: CDR1 SGHKS and CDR2 YYEKEE (reference sequence). CDR3 in DNA: TGTGCCAGCAGCTTGGAAGACAGGGGGAATGAAAAACTGCTTTTT. It encodes CASSLEDRGNEKLLF.